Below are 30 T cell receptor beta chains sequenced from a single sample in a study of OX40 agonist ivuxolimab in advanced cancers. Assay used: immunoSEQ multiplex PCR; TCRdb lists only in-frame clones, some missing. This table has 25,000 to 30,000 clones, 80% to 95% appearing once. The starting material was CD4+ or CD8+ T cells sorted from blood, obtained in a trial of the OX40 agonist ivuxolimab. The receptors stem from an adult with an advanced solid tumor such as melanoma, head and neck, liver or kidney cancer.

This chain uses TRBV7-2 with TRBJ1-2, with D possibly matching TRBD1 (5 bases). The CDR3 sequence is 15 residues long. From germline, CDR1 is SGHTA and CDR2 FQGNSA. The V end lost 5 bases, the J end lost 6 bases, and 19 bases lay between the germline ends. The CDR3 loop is CASSGGLQMRDGYTF. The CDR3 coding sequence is TGTGCCAGCAGCGGGGGACTACAGATGAGGGATGGCTACACCTTC. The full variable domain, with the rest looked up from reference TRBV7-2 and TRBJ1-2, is GAGVSQSPSNKVTEKGKDVELRCDPISGHTALYWYRQSLGQGLEFLIYFQGNSAPDKSGLPSDRFSAERTGGSVSTLTIQRTQQEDSAVYLCASSGGLQMRDGYTFGSGTRLTVV.

CDR3 region: CASSEGAGPIEEQFF. The CDR3 DNA is TGTGCCAGCAGCGAGGGAGCGGGGCCAATTGAGGAGCAGTTCTTC. The V and J genes are TRBV9 and TRBJ2-1; 7 nucleotides line up with TRBD2. Germline V gives CDR1 SGDLS, CDR2 YYNGEE. J gave up 10 bases and V 3 bases, and 13 bases lay outside the gene matches. The CDR3 runs to 15 residues.

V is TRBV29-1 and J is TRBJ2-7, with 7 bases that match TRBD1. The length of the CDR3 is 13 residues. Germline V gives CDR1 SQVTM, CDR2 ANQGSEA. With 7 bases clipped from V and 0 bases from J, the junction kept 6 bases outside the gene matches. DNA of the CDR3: TGCAGCGCAAGACAGGGTCTCTCCTACGAGCAGTACTTC. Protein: CSARQGLSYEQYF.

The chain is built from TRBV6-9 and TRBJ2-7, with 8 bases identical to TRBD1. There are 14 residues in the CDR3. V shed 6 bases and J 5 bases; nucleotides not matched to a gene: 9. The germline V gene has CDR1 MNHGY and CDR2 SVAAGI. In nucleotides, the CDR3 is TGTGCCAGCAGCACGGACAGGGCCTCGGACGAGCAGTACTTC. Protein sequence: CASSTDRASDEQYF.

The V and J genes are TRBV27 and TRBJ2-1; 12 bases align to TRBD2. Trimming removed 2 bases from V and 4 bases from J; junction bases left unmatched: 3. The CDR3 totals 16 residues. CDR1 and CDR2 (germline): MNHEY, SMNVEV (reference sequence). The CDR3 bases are TGTGCCAGCAGTTTAGGGACTAGCGGGTTATACAATGAGCAGTTCTTC. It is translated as CASSLGTSGLYNEQFF.

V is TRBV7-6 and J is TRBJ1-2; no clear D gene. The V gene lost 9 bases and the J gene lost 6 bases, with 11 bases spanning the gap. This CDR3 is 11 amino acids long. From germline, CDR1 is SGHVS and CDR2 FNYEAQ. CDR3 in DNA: TGTGCCAGTATCCACCTCGATGGCTACACCTTC. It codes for CASIHLDGYTF.

The CDR3: CASRDGTGGYNEQFF. CDR3 sequence (DNA): TGTGCCAGTCGCGATGGGACAGGGGGGTACAATGAGCAGTTCTTC. The chain combines TRBV19 with TRBJ2-1; the match to TRBD1 covers 11 bases. The V and J ends lost 8 bases and 4 bases, in that order; junction bases with no gene match: 7. The CDR3 spans 15 residues. CDR1 and CDR2 from the germline V gene are LNHDA and SQIVND (reference sequence).

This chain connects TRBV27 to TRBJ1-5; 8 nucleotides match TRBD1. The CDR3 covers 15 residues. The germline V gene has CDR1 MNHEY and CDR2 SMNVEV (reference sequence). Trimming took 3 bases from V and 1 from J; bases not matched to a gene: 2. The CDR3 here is CASSFQGASNQPQHF. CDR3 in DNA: TGTGCCAGCAGTTTCCAGGGGGCAAGCAATCAGCCCCAGCATTTT.

The CDR3 nucleotides read TGTGCCAGTAGCGGGACAGGGGGACAAGGAAACACCATATATTTT. Translating gives CASSGTGGQGNTIYF. This chain connects TRBV19 to TRBJ1-3, with 11 bases aligning to TRBD1. V gave up 6 bases and J gave up 4 bases; unmatched junction bases: 5. Germline-derived CDR1 and CDR2 are LNHDA and SQIVND (reference sequence). The CDR3 contains 15 residues. The full variable domain, rest sourced from reference TRBV19 and TRBJ1-3, is DGGITQSPKYLFRKEGQNVTLSCEQNLNHDAMYWYRQDPGQGLRLIYYSQIVNDFQKGDIAEGYSVSREKKESFPLTVTSAQKNPTAFYLCASSGTGGQGNTIYFGEGSWLTVV.

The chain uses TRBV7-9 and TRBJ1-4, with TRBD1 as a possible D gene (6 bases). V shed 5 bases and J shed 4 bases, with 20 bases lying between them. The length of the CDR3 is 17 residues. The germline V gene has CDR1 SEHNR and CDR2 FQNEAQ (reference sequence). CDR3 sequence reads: CASSPSPGTSYNEKLFF. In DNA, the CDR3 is TGTGCCAGCAGCCCTTCTCCAGGGACATCATATAATGAAAAACTGTTTTTT.

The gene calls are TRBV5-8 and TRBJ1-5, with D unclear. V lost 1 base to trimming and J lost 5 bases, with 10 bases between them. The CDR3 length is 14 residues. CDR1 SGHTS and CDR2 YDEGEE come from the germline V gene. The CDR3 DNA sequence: TGTGCCAGCAGCTTGAATCAGGCCCATCAGCCCCAGCATTTT. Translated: CASSLNQAHQPQHF. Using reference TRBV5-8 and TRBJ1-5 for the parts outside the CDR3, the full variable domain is EAGVTQSPTHLIKTRGQQATLRCSPISGHTSVYWYQQALGLGLQFLLWYDEGEERNRGNFPPRFSGRQFPNYSSELNVNALELEDSALYLCASSLNQAHQPQHFGDGTRLSIL.

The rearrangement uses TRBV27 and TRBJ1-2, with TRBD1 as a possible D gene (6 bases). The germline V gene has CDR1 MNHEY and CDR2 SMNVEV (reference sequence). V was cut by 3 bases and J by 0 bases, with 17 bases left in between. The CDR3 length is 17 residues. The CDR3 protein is CASSFRGGDTANYGYTF. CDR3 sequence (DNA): TGTGCCAGCAGTTTTCGGGGGGGGGACACAGCTAACTATGGCTACACCTTC.

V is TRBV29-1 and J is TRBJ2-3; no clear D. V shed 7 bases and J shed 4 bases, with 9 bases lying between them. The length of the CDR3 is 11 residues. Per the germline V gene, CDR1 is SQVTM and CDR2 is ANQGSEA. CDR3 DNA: TGCAGCGACGCATTTCCAGATACGCAGTATTTT. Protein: CSDAFPDTQYF.

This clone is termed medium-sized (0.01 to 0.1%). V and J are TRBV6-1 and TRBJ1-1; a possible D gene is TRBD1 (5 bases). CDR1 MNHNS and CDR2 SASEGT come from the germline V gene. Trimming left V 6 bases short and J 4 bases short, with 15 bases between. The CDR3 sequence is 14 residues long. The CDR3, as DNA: TGTGCCAGCAGGGAAAGCTCCAGGGCCACTGAAGCTTTCTTT. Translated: CASRESSRATEAFF.

The CDR3 bases are TGTGCCAGCAGTTACTCTGTCGGGACAGCAGGCTACGAGCAGTACTTC. It codes for CASSYSVGTAGYEQYF. The chain carries TRBV6-5 and TRBJ2-7; 7 bases agree with TRBD1. There are 16 residues in the CDR3. Germline trimming cut 0 bases from V and 3 bases from J; bases unmatched to any gene: 8. Germline values: CDR1 MNHEY, CDR2 SVGAGI.

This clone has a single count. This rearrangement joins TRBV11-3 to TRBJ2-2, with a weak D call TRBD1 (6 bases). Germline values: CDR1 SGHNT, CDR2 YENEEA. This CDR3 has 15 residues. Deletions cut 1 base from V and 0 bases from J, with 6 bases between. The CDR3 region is CASSLGDTNTGELFF. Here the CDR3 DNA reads TGTGCCAGCAGCTTAGGGGACACGAACACCGGGGAGCTGTTTTTT.

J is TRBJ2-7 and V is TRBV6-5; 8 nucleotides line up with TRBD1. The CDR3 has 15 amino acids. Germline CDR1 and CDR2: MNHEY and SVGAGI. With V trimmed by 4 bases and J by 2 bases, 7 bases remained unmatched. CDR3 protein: CASSSFQGAAYEQYF. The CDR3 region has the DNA TGTGCCAGCAGTTCCTTCCAGGGGGCCGCCTACGAGCAGTACTTC.

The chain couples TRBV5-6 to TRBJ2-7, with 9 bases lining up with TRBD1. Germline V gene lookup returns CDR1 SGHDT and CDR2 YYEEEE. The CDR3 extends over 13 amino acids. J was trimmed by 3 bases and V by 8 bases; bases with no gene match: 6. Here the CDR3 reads CARSGQGNYEQYF. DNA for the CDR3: TGTGCCAGATCGGGACAGGGAAACTACGAGCAGTACTTC. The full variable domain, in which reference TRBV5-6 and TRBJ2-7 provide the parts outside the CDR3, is DAGVTQSPTHLIKTRGQQVTLRCSPKSGHDTVSWYQQALGQGPQFIFQYYEEEERQRGNFPDRFSGHQFPNYSSELNVNALLLGDSALYLCARSGQGNYEQYFGPGTRLTVT.

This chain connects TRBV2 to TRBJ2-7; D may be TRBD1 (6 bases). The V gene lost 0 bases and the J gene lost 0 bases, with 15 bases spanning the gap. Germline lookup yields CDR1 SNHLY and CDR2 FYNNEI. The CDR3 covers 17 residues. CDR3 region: CASSEALWTALSYEQYF. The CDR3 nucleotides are TGTGCCAGCAGTGAAGCGCTTTGGACAGCTCTCTCCTACGAGCAGTACTTC. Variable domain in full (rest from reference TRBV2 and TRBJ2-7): EPEVTQTPSHQVTQMGQEVILRCVPISNHLYFYWYRQILGQKVEFLVSFYNNEISEKSEIFDDQFSVERPDGSNFTLKIRSTKLEDSAMYFCASSEALWTALSYEQYFGPGTRLTVT.

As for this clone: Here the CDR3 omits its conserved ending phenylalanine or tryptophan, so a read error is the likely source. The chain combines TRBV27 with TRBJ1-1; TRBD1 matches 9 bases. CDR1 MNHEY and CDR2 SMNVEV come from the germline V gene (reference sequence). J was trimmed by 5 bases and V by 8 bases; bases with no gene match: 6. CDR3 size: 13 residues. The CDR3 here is CASGSGTGTEAFL. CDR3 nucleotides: TGTGCCAGCGGAAGCGGGACAGGGACTGAAGCTTTCCTT.

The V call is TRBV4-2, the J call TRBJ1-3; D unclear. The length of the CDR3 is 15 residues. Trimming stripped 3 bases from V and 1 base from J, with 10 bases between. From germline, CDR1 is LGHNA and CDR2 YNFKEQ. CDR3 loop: CASSQWTDSGNTIYF. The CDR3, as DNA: TGTGCCAGCAGCCAGTGGACGGATTCTGGAAACACCATATATTTT.

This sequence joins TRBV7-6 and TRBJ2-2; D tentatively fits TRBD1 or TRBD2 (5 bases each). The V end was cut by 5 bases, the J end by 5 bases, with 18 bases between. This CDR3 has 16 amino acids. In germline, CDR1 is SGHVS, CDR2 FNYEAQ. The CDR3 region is CASSGRDAWRTGELFF. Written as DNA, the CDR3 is TGTGCCAGCAGCGGTAGGGACGCCTGGAGGACCGGGGAGCTGTTTTTT.

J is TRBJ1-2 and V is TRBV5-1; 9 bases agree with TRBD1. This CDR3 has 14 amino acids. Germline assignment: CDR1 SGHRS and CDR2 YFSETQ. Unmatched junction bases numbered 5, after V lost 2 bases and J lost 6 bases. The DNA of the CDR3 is TGCGCCAGCAGCTTATGGACAGGGGCGGATGGCTACACCTTC. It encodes CASSLWTGADGYTF.

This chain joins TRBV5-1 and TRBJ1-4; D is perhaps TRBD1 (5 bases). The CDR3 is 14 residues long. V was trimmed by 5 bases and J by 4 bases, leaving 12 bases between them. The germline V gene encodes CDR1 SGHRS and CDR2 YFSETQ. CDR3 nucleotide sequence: TGCGCCAGCAGTCAGCAGGGACTTAATGAAAAACTGTTTTTT. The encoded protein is CASSQQGLNEKLFF. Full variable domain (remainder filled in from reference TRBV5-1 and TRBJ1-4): KAGVTQTPRYLIKTRGQQVTLSCSPISGHRSVSWYQQTPGQGLQFLFEYFSETQRNKGNFPGRFSGRQFSNSRSEMNVSTLELGDSALYLCASSQQGLNEKLFFGSGTQLSVL.

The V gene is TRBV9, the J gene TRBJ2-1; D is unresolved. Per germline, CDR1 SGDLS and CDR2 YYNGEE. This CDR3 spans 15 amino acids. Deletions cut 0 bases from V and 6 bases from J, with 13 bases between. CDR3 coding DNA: TGTGCCAGCAGCGTAGTTTCGGGCCTGGTCAATGAGCAGTTCTTC. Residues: CASSVVSGLVNEQFF.

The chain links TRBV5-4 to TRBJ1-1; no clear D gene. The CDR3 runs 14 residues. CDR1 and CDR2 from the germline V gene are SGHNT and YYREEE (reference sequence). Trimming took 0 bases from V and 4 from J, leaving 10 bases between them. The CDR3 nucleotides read TGTGCCAGCAGCTTGGGGGAGTCGGGCACTGAAGCTTTCTTT. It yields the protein CASSLGESGTEAFF.

The CDR3 sequence is CASSPRQIWSTDTQYF. The CDR3 nucleotides are TGTGCCAGCAGTCCCCGGCAGATCTGGAGCACAGATACGCAGTATTTT. The V gene is TRBV28, the J gene TRBJ2-3; D is undetermined. Germline-derived CDR1 and CDR2 are MDHEN and SYDVKM. The CDR3 is 16 residues long. V lost 5 bases, J lost 0 bases, and 15 bases lay in between.

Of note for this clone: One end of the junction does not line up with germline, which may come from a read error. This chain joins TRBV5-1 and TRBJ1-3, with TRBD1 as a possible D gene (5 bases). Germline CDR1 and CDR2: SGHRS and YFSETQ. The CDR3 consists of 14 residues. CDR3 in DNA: TGTGCCAGCAGTTTCGGGGGGACTGGAAACACCATATATTTT. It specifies CASSFGGTGNTIYF. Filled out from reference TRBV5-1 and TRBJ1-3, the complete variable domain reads KAGVTQTPRYLIKTRGQQVTLSCSPISGHRSVSWYQQTPGQGLQFLFEYFSETQRNKGNFPGRFSGRQFSNSRSEMNVSTLELGDSALYLCASSFGGTGNTIYFGEGSWLTVV.

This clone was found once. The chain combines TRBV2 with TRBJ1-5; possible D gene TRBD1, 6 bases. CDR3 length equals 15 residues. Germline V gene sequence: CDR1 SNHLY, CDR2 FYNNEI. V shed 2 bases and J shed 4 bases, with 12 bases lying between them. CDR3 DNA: TGTGCCAGCAGTGAACAGGGGATGGTTAATCAGCCCCAGCATTTT. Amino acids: CASSEQGMVNQPQHF.

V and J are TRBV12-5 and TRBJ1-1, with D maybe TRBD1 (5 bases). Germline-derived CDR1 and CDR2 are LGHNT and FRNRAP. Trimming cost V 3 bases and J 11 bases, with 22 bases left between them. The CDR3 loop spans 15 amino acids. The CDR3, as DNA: TGTGCTAGTGGTTTCCCACCCGCAACCAGGGAGGCGGCTTTCTTT. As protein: CASGFPPATREAAFF. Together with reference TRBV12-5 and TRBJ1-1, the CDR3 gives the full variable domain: DARVTQTPRHKVTEMGQEVTMRCQPILGHNTVFWYRQTMMQGLELLAYFRNRAPLDDSGMPKDRFSAEMPDATLATLKIQPSEPRDSAVYFCASGFPPATREAAFFGQGTRLTVV.